The 12 T cell receptor beta chains below come from one sample, sequenced in a study of blood T cells in healthy people across ages. The use of a sample-barcoded 5' primer and a J-beta primer mix characterized a second PCR of roughly 6 to 11 cycles. MiXCR was run by TCRdb on the 5' RACE reads, yielding one entry per CDR3 protein. The repertoire holds hundreds of thousands of distinct CDR3 sequences, with around three fifths as singletons. Sequencing was carried out using blood. These receptors all come from a man between 35 and 55 years old in good health.

V usage is TRBV7-3 and J usage is TRBJ2-3, with D unresolved. Per germline, CDR1 SGHTA and CDR2 FQGTGA. Trimming took off 4 bases at V and 0 bases at J, with 8 bases between the two ends. The CDR3 totals 14 residues. The chain's CDR3 is CASSSQTSTDTQYF. The CDR3 DNA follows: TGTGCCAGCAGCTCCCAAACTAGCACAGATACGCAGTATTTT.

This clonotype was recorded a few times. The chain couples TRBV27 to TRBJ2-6; the D call may be TRBD1 or TRBD2 (5 bases each). CDR1 is MNHEY, CDR2 SMNVEV, per germline (reference sequence). Trimming took 2 bases from V and 0 from J, leaving 8 bases between them. This CDR3 is 16 amino acids long. For the CDR3, the DNA is TGTGCCAGCAGTTTACGGGGCCGCTCTGGGGCCAACGTCCTGACTTTC. This gives the protein CASSLRGRSGANVLTF.

This clonotype has just a few counts. DNA of the CDR3: TGCGCCAGCAGCCAAGAGTGGGGGCTTAATGGCTACACCTTC. Its protein product is CASSQEWGLNGYTF. This chain connects TRBV4-3 to TRBJ1-2, with TRBD1 as a possible D gene (6 bases). CDR3 length: 14 amino acids. V lost 0 bases and J 6 bases, leaving 11 bases between the germline ends. Germline assignment: CDR1 LGHNA and CDR2 YSLEER.

This clonotype was seen a single time. The V and J genes are TRBV29-1 and TRBJ2-1; 8 positions agree with TRBD2. The ends lost 6 bases at V and 10 bases at J; junction bases unmatched: 11. The length of the CDR3 is 13 residues. Looked up from germline, CDR1 is SQVTM and CDR2 is ANQGSEA. The CDR3 protein is CSVSGSPYYEQFF. CDR3 in DNA: TGCAGCGTCAGCGGGAGCCCTTACTACGAGCAGTTCTTC.

A few counts support this clonotype. This chain connects TRBV5-1 to TRBJ2-3; TRBD1 agrees at 8 bases. Germline-derived CDR1 and CDR2 are SGHRS and YFSETQ. V was pared by 6 bases and J by 5 bases, with 14 bases of the junction left unmatched. The CDR3 totals 16 residues. CDR3 sequence reads: CASTPGSRGRRDTQYF. The CDR3 nucleotides read TGCGCCAGCACCCCCGGTAGCAGGGGGCGCAGAGATACGCAGTATTTT.

This clonotype was seen only a few times. V is TRBV29-1 and J is TRBJ2-7; a weak D match, TRBD1 (6 bases). The ends were cut back, 4 bases at V and 1 base at J, with 11 bases in the middle. Germline V gives CDR1 SQVTM, CDR2 ANQGSEA. The CDR3 loop spans 13 amino acids. This CDR3 reads CSVGGQVSYEQYF. CDR3 DNA sequence: TGCAGCGTTGGGGGACAAGTATCCTACGAGCAGTACTTC.

This clonotype was observed a single time. The chain is built from TRBV7-6 and TRBJ2-1; 7 bases align to TRBD1. J lost 2 bases, V lost 3 bases, and 4 bases had no gene match. The length of the CDR3 is 15 residues. Germline V gives CDR1 SGHVS, CDR2 FNYEAQ. The CDR3 DNA reads as TGTGCCAGCAGCTTCAGGGACAGTCCCTACAATGAGCAGTTCTTC. This codes for CASSFRDSPYNEQFF.

V usage is TRBV29-1 and J usage is TRBJ1-1; D gene ambiguous. CDR3 length: 10 residues. The germline V gene encodes CDR1 SQVTM and CDR2 ANQGSEA. V was clipped by 7 bases and J by 1 base, with 4 bases between them. Written as DNA, the CDR3 is TGCAGCGGACAGAACACTGAAGCTTTCTTT. Amino acid sequence: CSGQNTEAFF. Together with reference TRBV29-1 and TRBJ1-1, the CDR3 gives the full variable domain: SAVISQKPSRDICQRGTSLTIQCQVDSQVTMMFWYRQQPGQSLTLIATANQGSEATYESGFVIDKFPISRPNLTFSTLTVSNMSPEDSSIYLCSGQNTEAFFGQGTRLTVV.

The chain carries TRBV4-1 and TRBJ1-2; TRBD1 matches at 7 bases. After removal of 1 base from V and 7 bases from J, the junction contained 6 bases not matched to a gene. Germline CDR1 and CDR2: MGHRA and YSYEKL. The CDR3 length is 14 residues. CDR3 protein: CASSQGGTVAGYTF. CDR3 DNA sequence: TGCGCCAGCAGCCAAGGGGGGACAGTGGCTGGCTACACCTTC.

Regarding this clonotype: The junction differs from germline at one of its ends, possibly a read error. V is TRBV6-1 and J is TRBJ2-1; tentative D call: TRBD2 (6 bases). The CDR3 length is 15 residues. Per the germline V gene, CDR1 is MNHNS and CDR2 is SASEGT. The DNA of the CDR3 is TGCGCCAGCACACCGGGGAGGAATTCTTACAACGAGCAGTTCTTC. Residues: CASTPGRNSYNEQFF.

The V and J genes are TRBV20-1 and TRBJ2-1, with 8 bases matching TRBD1. The J call is doubtful: the DNA matches TRBJ2-7 better. CDR1 and CDR2 (germline): DFQATT, SNEGSKA (reference sequence). The CDR3 contains 10 residues. The CDR3 DNA sequence: TGCAGTGCCCAGGGGGCCGAGCAGTACTTC. This sequence encodes CSAQGAEQYF.

The CDR3 loop is CARKTPNEKLFF. The DNA for the CDR3 is TGTGCCAGGAAGACCCCAAATGAAAAACTGTTTTTT. This sequence joins TRBV27 and TRBJ1-4; D is undetermined. The CDR3 extends over 12 amino acids. Germline assignment: CDR1 MNHEY and CDR2 SMNVEV (reference sequence). Trimming took 9 bases from V and 5 from J, leaving 10 bases between them. Full variable domain (outside the CDR3, taken from reference TRBV27 and TRBJ1-4): EAQVTQNPRYLITVTGKKLTVTCSQNMNHEYMSWYRQDPGLGLRQIYYSMNVEVTDKGDVPEGYKVSRKEKRNFPLILESPSPNQTSLYFCARKTPNEKLFFGSGTQLSVL.